These T cell receptor beta chains were read from a single sample in a study of T cell repertoires in cytomegalovirus infection. TCRdb passed the reads through MiXCR, listing each CDR3 protein once. The table includes about 770,000 distinct CDR3 sequences, 25% to 30% detected once. For these receptors, no antigen is known. This specimen consisted of cultured CD8+ T cells from PBMCs, obtained from culture after CMV antigen stimulation. The receptors were sampled from a human donor in good health (CMV status not recorded). Some clones in this sample may be carry-over from other donors' samples. The CDR3 runs from the conserved cysteine through the conserved F or W.

CDR3 length	V gene	J gene	CDR3 protein
15	TRBV7-9	TRBJ1-2	CASSPKGAAFGGYTF
13	TRBV3-1	TRBJ1-1	CASRRGLATEAFF
15	TRBV3-1	TRBJ1-1	CASSQERGRNTEAFF
17	TRBV10-1	TRBJ2-1	CASSESMGQGIYNEQFF
14	TRBV19	TRBJ1-1	CASNNRTMNTEAFF
14	TRBV20-1	TRBJ2-7	CSARPSGVFYEQYF
13	TRBV7-9	TRBJ1-2	CASSSGTGPGYTF
17	TRBV19	TRBJ1-5	CASKDRAGDYSNQPQHF
15	TRBV4-1	TRBJ1-4	CASSQDPGTNEKLFF
17	TRBV7-2	TRBJ2-5	CASTLHSGGQWQETQYF
14	TRBV12-3/TRBV12-4	TRBJ1-1	CASSSDGAEPEAFF
15	TRBV19	TRBJ2-1	CATKTSGGSYNEQFF
15	TRBV11-2	TRBJ2-3	CASSFTRGGADTQYF
14	TRBV25-1	TRBJ2-5	CASSGRGTSETQYF
13	TRBV7-9	TRBJ2-1	CASSLPLYNEQFF
17	TRBV10-3	TRBJ1-6	CAISGTAISSYNSPLHF
15	TRBV6-1	TRBJ2-2	CASSPLAGRTGELFF
15	TRBV18	TRBJ2-5	CASSPRARESETQYF
15	TRBV7-2	TRBJ1-2	CASSSPDRLDYGYTF
14	TRBV7-2	TRBJ1-1	CASSLEGALTEAFF
13	TRBV6-5	TRBJ2-5	CASSYIFEETQYF
15	TRBV10-3	TRBJ2-7	CAISLRDNPSYEQYF
15	TRBV7-8	TRBJ2-5	CASSLKGTGSETQYF
13	TRBV4-3	TRBJ2-3	CASSQASPDTQYF
16	TRBV7-6	TRBJ2-2	CASSPSPSGNTGELFF
15	TRBV7-6	TRBJ2-1	CASSPQTFSYNEQFF
18	TRBV24-1	TRBJ2-2	CATSDSPRTGGQTGELFF
14	TRBV6-1	TRBJ2-3	CASSDEQGTDTQYF
14	TRBV6-2/TRBV6-3	TRBJ1-2	CASSYYTGLYGYTF
15	TRBV12-3/TRBV12-4	TRBJ1-3	CASSFPGFSGNTIYF
17	TRBV27	TRBJ2-2	CASSPWGGTRGTGELFF
15	TRBV6-2/TRBV6-3	TRBJ1-5	CASSFSPDLNQPQHF
15	TRBV6-6	TRBJ1-2	CASSLVEAAVYGYTF
15	TRBV5-4	TRBJ2-2	CASTGRGGGTGELFF
19	TRBV5-8	TRBJ1-6	CASSFPHAQDRFGNSPLHF
15	TRBV7-2	TRBJ2-1	CASSIADRYNNEQFF
15	TRBV5-1	TRBJ2-7	CASRGSGQGTYEQYF
15	TRBV7-8	TRBJ1-2	CASSLAVPGNYGYTF
12	TRBV5-1	TRBJ2-1	CASRGNYNEQFF
14	TRBV29-1	TRBJ1-2	CSVFVAASYYGYTF
15	TRBV11-2	TRBJ2-1	CASSSGRGAIDEQFF
12	TRBV20-1	TRBJ2-7	CSARDQGLEQYF
17	TRBV25-1	TRBJ2-7	CASSEYSWTSGVYEQYF
16	TRBV18	TRBJ2-3	CASSLWTHGGADTQYF
17	TRBV7-3	TRBJ1-2	CASSSPGPRSGNYGYTF
16	TRBV28	TRBJ2-7	CASSGEGLAISYEQYF
15	TRBV12-3/TRBV12-4	TRBJ2-7	CASRRRSPPTYEQYF
18	TRBV6-1	TRBJ2-2	CASSERDTFYTNTGELFF
16	TRBV6-2/TRBV6-3	TRBJ2-4	CASSPPGTLAKNIQYF
16	TRBV4-1	TRBJ2-3	CASSHPDSSSTDTQYF
15	TRBV4-1	TRBJ2-2	CASSTRPSNTGELFF
13	TRBV6-2/TRBV6-3	TRBJ2-3	CASGAGGPDTQYF